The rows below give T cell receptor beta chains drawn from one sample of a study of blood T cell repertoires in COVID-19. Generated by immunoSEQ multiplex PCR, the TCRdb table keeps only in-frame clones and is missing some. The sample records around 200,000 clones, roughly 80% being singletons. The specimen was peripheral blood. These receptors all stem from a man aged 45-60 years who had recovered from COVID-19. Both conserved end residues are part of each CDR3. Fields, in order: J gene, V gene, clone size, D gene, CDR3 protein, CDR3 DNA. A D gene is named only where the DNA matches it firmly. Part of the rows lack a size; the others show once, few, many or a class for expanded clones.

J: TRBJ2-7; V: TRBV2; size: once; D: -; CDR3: CASSPQGLSSYEQYF; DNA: TGTGCCAGCAGTCCCCAGGGACTGAGCTCCTACGAGCAGTACTTC
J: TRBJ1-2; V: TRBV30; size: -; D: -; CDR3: CAWSNAGNGYTF; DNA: TGTGCCTGGAGTAATGCAGGGAACGGCTACACCTTC
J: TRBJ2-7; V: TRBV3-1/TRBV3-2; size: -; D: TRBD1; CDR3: CASSQLGTGLHEQYF; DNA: TGTGCCAGCAGCCAACTTGGGACAGGACTACATGAGCAGTACTTC
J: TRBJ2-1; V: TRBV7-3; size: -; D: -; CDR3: CASSLMGGNEQFF; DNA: TGTGCCAGCAGCTTAATGGGGGGAAATGAGCAGTTCTTC
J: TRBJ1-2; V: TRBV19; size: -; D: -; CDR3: CASSIALVSGQLYTF; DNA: TGTGCCAGTAGTATAGCCCTTGTATCGGGACAACTCTACACCTTC
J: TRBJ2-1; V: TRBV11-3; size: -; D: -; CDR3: CASSLGGGGLFSYNEQFF; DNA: TGTGCCAGCAGCTTGGGAGGGGGAGGACTATTCTCCTACAATGAGCAGTTCTTC
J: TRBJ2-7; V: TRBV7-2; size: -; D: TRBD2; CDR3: CASSLDSSGSYEQYF; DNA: TGTGCCAGCAGCTTAGATTCTAGCGGGAGCTACGAGCAGTACTTC
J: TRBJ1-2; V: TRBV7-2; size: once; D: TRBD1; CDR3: CASSRGTADGYTF; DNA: TGTGCCAGCAGCCGCGGGACAGCCGATGGCTACACCTTC
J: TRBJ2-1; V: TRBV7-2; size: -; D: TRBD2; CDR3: CASSLGGGLDEQFF; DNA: TGTGCCAGCAGCTTAGGGGGAGGGCTCGATGAGCAGTTCTTC
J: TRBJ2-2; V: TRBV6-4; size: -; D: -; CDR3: CASSVMGSINTGELFF; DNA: TGTGCCAGCAGCGTGATGGGTAGCATCAACACCGGGGAGCTGTTTTTT
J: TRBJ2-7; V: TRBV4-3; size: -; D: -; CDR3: CASSQVGISGEQYF; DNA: TGCGCCAGCAGCCAGGTCGGGATATCTGGAGAGCAGTACTTC
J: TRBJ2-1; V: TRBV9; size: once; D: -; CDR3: CASSVEGNEDEQFF; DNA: TGTGCCAGCAGCGTAGAAGGAAATGAGGATGAGCAGTTCTTC
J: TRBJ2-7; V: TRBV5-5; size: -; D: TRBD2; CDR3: CASSSGGGRAYEQYF; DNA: TGTGCCAGCAGCTCGGGTGGCGGGAGGGCCTACGAGCAGTACTTC
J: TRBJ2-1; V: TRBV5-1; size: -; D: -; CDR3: CASSTRSLGEQFF; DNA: TGCGCCAGCAGCACTAGATCGTTAGGTGAGCAGTTCTTC
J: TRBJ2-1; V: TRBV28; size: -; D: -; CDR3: CASSSLSGDNEQFF; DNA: TGTGCCAGCAGTTCTCTAAGCGGTGACAATGAGCAGTTCTTC
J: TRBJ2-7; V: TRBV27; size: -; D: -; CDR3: CASSYRRASYEQYF; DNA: TGTGCCAGCAGTTACAGGAGGGCCTCCTACGAGCAGTACTTC
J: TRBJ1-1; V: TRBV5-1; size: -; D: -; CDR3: CASSLVSGNTEAFF; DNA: TGCGCCAGCAGCTTGGTTTCAGGGAACACTGAAGCTTTCTTT
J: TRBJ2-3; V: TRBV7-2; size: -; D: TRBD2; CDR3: CASSLGRRAGVDTQYF; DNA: TGTGCCAGCAGCTTAGGTCGAAGAGCGGGAGTGGATACGCAGTATTTT
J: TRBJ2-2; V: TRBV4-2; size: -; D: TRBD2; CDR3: CASSQDPAGGPNTGELFF; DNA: TGTGCCAGCAGCCAAGACCCCGCGGGAGGCCCGAACACCGGGGAGCTGTTTTTT
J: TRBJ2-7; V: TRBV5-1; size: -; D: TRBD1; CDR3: CASSWDRGSDEQYF; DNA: TGCGCCAGCAGCTGGGACAGGGGCTCAGACGAGCAGTACTTC
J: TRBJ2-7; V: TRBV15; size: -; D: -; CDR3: CATSRDRGYEQYF; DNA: TGTGCCACCAGCAGAGATCGGGGATACGAGCAGTACTTC
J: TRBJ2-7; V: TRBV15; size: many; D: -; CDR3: CATSSHRDNSYEQYF; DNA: TGTGCCACCAGCAGCCACCGGGACAACTCCTACGAGCAGTACTTC
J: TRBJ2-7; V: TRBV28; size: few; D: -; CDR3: CASSTGQYEQYF; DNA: TGTGCCAGCAGTACAGGACAGTACGAGCAGTACTTC
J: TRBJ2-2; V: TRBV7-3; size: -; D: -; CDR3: CASSRLNTGELFF; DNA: TGTGCCAGCAGCCGACTGAACACCGGGGAGCTGTTTTTT
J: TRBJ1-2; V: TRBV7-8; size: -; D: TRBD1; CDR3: CASQQGMTYGYTF; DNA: TGTGCCAGTCAACAGGGGATGACCTATGGCTACACCTTC
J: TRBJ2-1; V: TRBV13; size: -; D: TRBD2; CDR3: CASSPRTSGRITYNEQFF; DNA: TGTGCCAGCAGCCCCCGGACTAGCGGGAGGATAACTTACAATGAGCAGTTCTTC
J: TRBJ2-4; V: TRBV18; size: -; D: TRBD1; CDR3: CASSPTGGAAKNIQYF; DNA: TGTGCTAGCTCACCGACAGGGGGCGCAGCCAAAAACATTCAGTACTTC
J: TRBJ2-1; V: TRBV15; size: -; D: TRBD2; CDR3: CATSTYGTSVGSSYNEQFF; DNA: TGTGCCACCAGCACCTACGGGACTAGCGTAGGGAGCTCCTACAATGAGCAGTTCTTC
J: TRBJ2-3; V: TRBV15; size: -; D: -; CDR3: CATSRARTDTQYF; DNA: TGTGCCACCAGCAGAGCGAGGACAGATACGCAGTATTTT
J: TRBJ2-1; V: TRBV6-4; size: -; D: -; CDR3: CASSDSGGVGYNEQFF; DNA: TGTGCCAGCAGTGACTCGGGGGGAGTTGGGTACAATGAGCAGTTCTTC
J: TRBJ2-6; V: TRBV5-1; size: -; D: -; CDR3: CASSHLPGGRGTSGANVLTF; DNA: TGCGCCAGCAGCCACCTGCCGGGGGGCAGGGGAACCTCTGGGGCCAACGTCCTGACTTTC
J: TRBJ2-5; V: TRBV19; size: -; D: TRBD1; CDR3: CASSKDREETQYF; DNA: TGTGCCAGTAGTAAAGACAGGGAAGAGACCCAGTACTTC
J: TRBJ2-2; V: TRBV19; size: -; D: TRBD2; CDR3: CASSIREGRTGELFF; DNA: TGTGCCAGTAGTATCCGGGAGGGCCGGACCGGGGAGCTGTTTTTT
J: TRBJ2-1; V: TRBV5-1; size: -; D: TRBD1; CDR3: CASSTGQNNEQFF; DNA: TGCGCCAGCAGCACGGGACAGAACAATGAGCAGTTCTTC
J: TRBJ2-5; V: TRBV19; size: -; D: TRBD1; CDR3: CASSTGTGGGETQYF; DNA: TGTGCCAGTAGTACCGGGACAGGGGGAGGAGAGACCCAGTACTTC
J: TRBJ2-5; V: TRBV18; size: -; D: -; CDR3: CASSPNSEETQYF; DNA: TGTGCCAGCTCACCGAACAGTGAAGAGACCCAGTACTTC
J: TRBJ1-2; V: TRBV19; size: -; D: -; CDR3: CASSQPGSGRGSYGYTF; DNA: TGTGCCAGTAGTCAACCCGGGTCGGGGAGGGGAAGCTATGGCTACACCTTC
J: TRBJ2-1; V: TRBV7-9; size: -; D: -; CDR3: CASSLPVQGEGDNEQFF; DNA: TGTGCCAGCAGCTTACCAGTCCAGGGAGAGGGGGACAATGAGCAGTTCTTC